This T cell receptor beta chain appears in the sequencing data of a study of blood T cell repertoires in COVID-19. Overall study context: COVID-19 samples, acute and convalescent, were from the United States, Italy and Spain. Sources were T cells, B-cell-depleted T cells, or PBMCs; the material itself was cDNA or gDNA.

Authors' analysis steps: Amplified reference gene primers provided the basis for estimating nucleated cell counts. Measured with immunoSEQ multiplex PCR; TCRdb has only the in-frame clones, and not every one. V and J calls and clone size are those listed in that table; D and trimming were worked out from the DNA. Of under 200,000 clones listed, roughly 84% are singletons. Losses at the gene ends were 4 bases for V and 0 bases for J; bases not matched to a gene: 17. From germline, CDR1 is SGHDT and CDR2 YYEEEE. This CDR3 is 19 amino acids long. The clonotype comes from a man between 18 and 35 years old with active or convalescent COVID-19. The rearrangement joins TRBV5-6 to TRBJ1-1, with 8 bases aligning to TRBD1. The specimen sequenced was peripheral blood. The CDR3 reads CASSPDRGGFAGLNTEAFF. The CDR3 DNA reads TGTGCCAGCAGCCCAGACAGGGGAGGATTCGCGGGACTGAACACTGAAGCTTTCTTT.